The T cell receptor (beta chain) described here comes from a study of CD8 T cells in ankylosing spondylitis. CDR1 is WNHNN and CDR2 is SYGVQD in the germline V gene (reference sequence). The CDR3 runs 14 residues. The V gene lost 0 bases and the J gene lost 0 bases, with 4 bases spanning the gap. Points from the study as a whole: Prior work had noted some motif variants in reactive arthritis blood and synovial fluid.

The authors made TCR beta libraries by quantitative 5'-RACE with molecular barcodes. One entry per CDR3 protein results from TCRdb running MiXCR on the 5' RACE reads. The sample includes approximately 100,000 distinct CDR3 sequences, under 30% of them seen just once. In its sample, this clonotype was seen once. As yet, its antigen is unknown. This chain uses TRBV10-1 with TRBJ2-3; D unclear. The source of this sequence is a male donor with ankylosing spondylitis. The sequenced material came from synovial fluid, either unsorted or a sorted T cell fraction (not recorded which). The CDR3 loop is CASSESTSTDTQYF. CDR3 DNA sequence: TGCGCCAGCAGTGAGTCGACCAGCACAGATACGCAGTATTTT.